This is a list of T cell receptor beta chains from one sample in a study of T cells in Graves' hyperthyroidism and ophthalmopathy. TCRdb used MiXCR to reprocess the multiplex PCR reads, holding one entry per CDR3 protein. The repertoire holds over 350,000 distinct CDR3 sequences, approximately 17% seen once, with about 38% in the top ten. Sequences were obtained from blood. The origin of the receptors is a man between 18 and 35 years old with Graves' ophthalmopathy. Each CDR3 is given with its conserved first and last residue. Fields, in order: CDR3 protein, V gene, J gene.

CDR3 protein: CASSPSVNSPGGTEAFF
V gene: TRBV28
J gene: TRBJ1-1

CDR3 protein: CASSFTPGGVAFF
V gene: TRBV12-3/TRBV12-4
J gene: TRBJ1-1

CDR3 protein: CTSSHSTGDLSNQPQHF
V gene: TRBV3-1
J gene: TRBJ1-5

CDR3 protein: CSARTRATVGYTF
V gene: TRBV20-1
J gene: TRBJ1-2

CDR3 protein: CASRPRGQSTEAFF
V gene: TRBV12-3/TRBV12-4
J gene: TRBJ1-1

CDR3 protein: CSAKLAGGTQGEQFF
V gene: TRBV20-1
J gene: TRBJ2-1

CDR3 protein: CSAPRGVLGIGTEAFF
V gene: TRBV20-1
J gene: TRBJ1-1

CDR3 protein: CASSQGAAGGGEQFF
V gene: TRBV2
J gene: TRBJ2-1

CDR3 protein: CSARDQRGGGGELFF
V gene: TRBV20-1
J gene: TRBJ2-2

CDR3 protein: CSASGQAGELFF
V gene: TRBV20-1
J gene: TRBJ2-2

CDR3 protein: CASSSGLSPGPDTQYF
V gene: TRBV11-2
J gene: TRBJ2-3

CDR3 protein: CSASPRGYGYTF
V gene: TRBV20-1
J gene: TRBJ1-2